The 30 T cell receptor beta chains below all came from one sample that was sequenced in a study of early T cells in non-severe SARS-CoV-2 infection. TCRdb fed the 5' RACE reads into MiXCR, producing one record per CDR3 protein. Of tens of thousands of distinct CDR3 sequences in the sample, approximately 12% are singletons; the top ten hold over 1%. The starting material was whole blood, obtained at baseline. The receptors shown here come from an adult who was a healthcare worker with PCR-confirmed SARS-CoV-2 infection or an uninfected control (not recorded which). The donor label of this sample is uncertain.

The CDR3 bases are TGTGCCAGCAGCTATGGACAGGTTGGGGAGTATTCCTACGAGCAGTACGTC. Translating gives CASSYGQVGEYSYEQYV. The chain has TRBV11-2 and TRBJ2-7; 7 positions agree with TRBD1. V was pared by 4 bases and J by 1 base, with 13 bases of the junction left unmatched. Germline CDR1 SGHAT, CDR2 FQNNGV. The CDR3 totals 17 residues.

The V and J genes are TRBV7-3 and TRBJ1-6; weak D call: TRBD1 (5 bases). V was pared by 6 bases and J by 7 bases, with 10 bases between. The CDR3 has 13 residues. The germline gives CDR1 SGHTA, CDR2 FQGTGA. CDR3 amino acids: CASRGDSNSPLHF. DNA of the CDR3: TGTGCCAGCAGGGGGGACTCCAATTCACCCCTCCACTTT. Variable domain in full (rest from reference TRBV7-3 and TRBJ1-6): GAGVSQTPSNKVTEKGKYVELRCDPISGHTALYWYRQSLGQGPEFLIYFQGTGAADDSGLPNDRFFAVRPEGSVSTLKIQRTERGDSAVYLCASRGDSNSPLHFGNGTRLTVT.

This clonotype was seen only a few times. V is TRBV7-3 and J is TRBJ2-5; possibly TRBD1 for D (8 bases). This CDR3 has 14 amino acids. Between the trimmed V and J ends, which lost 5 bases and 5 bases, there was a span of 15 bases. In germline, CDR1 is SGHTA, CDR2 FQGTGA. The CDR3 here is CASSQTGEGETQYF. The CDR3 DNA reads as TGTGCCAGCAGCCAGACAGGGGAGGGGGAGACCCAGTACTTC.

The chain has TRBV6-1 and TRBJ2-3, with 8 bases aligning to TRBD2. V lost 5 bases, J lost 5 bases, and 9 bases stayed unmatched. The germline V gene has CDR1 MNHNS and CDR2 SASEGT. The length of the CDR3 is 15 residues. CDR3 bases: TGTGCCAGCAGTCGCCGGGGGGGCCCTGTAGATACGCAGTATTTT. Translating it yields CASSRRGGPVDTQYF.

This clonotype appeared a few times. V usage is TRBV12-3 or TRBV12-4 and J usage is TRBJ1-1; no clear D. This CDR3 has 13 amino acids. Trimming removed 2 bases from V and 8 bases from J, with 12 bases in between. This CDR3 reads CASSLKAAIEAFF. For the CDR3, the DNA is TGTGCCAGCAGTTTAAAGGCGGCTATAGAAGCTTTCTTT.

The DNA of the CDR3 is TGTGCCAGCAGTTTAGACAGGCTACACGGCTACACCTTC. Encoded protein: CASSLDRLHGYTF. The chain carries TRBV12-3 or TRBV12-4 and TRBJ1-2, with D tentatively TRBD1 (5 bases). Trimming took 1 base from V and 8 from J, leaving 11 bases between them. The CDR3 extends over 13 amino acids.

The table lists this clonotype with a few counts. The chain recombines TRBV7-9 with TRBJ2-1, with a possible D match to TRBD1 (6 bases). V dropped 4 bases and J dropped 4 bases, with 11 bases sitting between them. CDR3 length: 14 residues. CDR1 is SEHNR and CDR2 is FQNEAQ in the germline V gene (reference sequence). The CDR3, as DNA: TGTGCCAGCAGCTCCCCGGACAGATACAATGAGCAGTTCTTC. This sequence encodes CASSSPDRYNEQFF.

This clonotype was picked up many times. The chain links TRBV7-3 to TRBJ2-5; the D is unclear. The germline CDR1 and CDR2 sequences are SGHTA and FQGTGA. CDR3 length: 13 amino acids. Deletions cut 2 bases from V and 2 bases from J, with 6 bases between. CDR3 region: CASSLSSQETQYF. CDR3 bases: TGTGCCAGCAGCTTATCTTCACAAGAGACCCAGTACTTC.

A single count supports this clonotype. This chain joins TRBV6-2 or TRBV6-3 and TRBJ2-5; no firm D call. The CDR3 is 11 residues long. Germline CDR1 and CDR2: MNHEY and SVGEGT. The ends were cut back, 5 bases at V and 4 bases at J, with 5 bases in the middle. The CDR3 loop reads CASSGRETQYF. Here the CDR3 DNA reads TGTGCCAGCAGTGGACGAGAGACCCAGTACTTC.

This clonotype was detected only a few times. The rearrangement joins TRBV19 to TRBJ1-2; no definite D call. V dropped 5 bases and J dropped 4 bases, with 11 bases sitting between them. The CDR3 consists of 13 residues. From germline, CDR1 is LNHDA and CDR2 SQIVND (reference sequence). The CDR3 spells CASSGQVGYGYTF. The CDR3 DNA follows: TGTGCCAGTAGTGGGCAAGTCGGCTATGGCTACACCTTC.

This chain links TRBV7-2 with TRBJ2-1, with 7 nucleotides matching TRBD2. The CDR3 sequence is 11 residues long. V gave up 3 bases and J gave up 15 bases; unmatched junction bases: 5. CDR1 and CDR2 (germline): SGHTA, FQGNSA. The CDR3 sequence is CASSFTSVPFF. The CDR3 nucleotides are TGTGCCAGCAGCTTCACTAGCGTGCCGTTCTTC. Full variable domain (rest looked up from reference TRBV7-2 and TRBJ2-1): GAGVSQSPSNKVTEKGKDVELRCDPISGHTALYWYRQSLGQGLEFLIYFQGNSAPDKSGLPSDRFSAERTGGSVSTLTIQRTQQEDSAVYLCASSFTSVPFFGPGTRLTVL.

The sample holds many counts of this clonotype. The chain is built from TRBV5-5 and TRBJ1-5; TRBD1 aligns across 7 bases. The CDR3 spans 16 residues. The germline V gene has CDR1 SGHKS and CDR2 YYEKEE (reference sequence). V was clipped by 3 bases and J by 1 base; unmatched bases: 7. The CDR3 bases are TGTGCCAGCAGCTCCCTACAGGGGACGAGCAATCAGCCCCAGCATTTT. Protein sequence: CASSSLQGTSNQPQHF.

This clonotype was recorded many times. The V gene is TRBV28, the J gene TRBJ2-1; maybe TRBD2 (6 bases). Germline V lookup: CDR1 MDHEN, CDR2 SYDVKM. The V end lost 6 bases, the J end lost 4 bases, and 19 bases lay between the germline ends. The CDR3 length is 16 residues. The CDR3 sequence is CASSRPEEGRYNEQFF. The CDR3 nucleotides read TGTGCCAGCAGCCGACCGGAGGAGGGGCGTTACAATGAGCAGTTCTTC.

This clonotype was recorded a few times. The chain uses TRBV5-1 and TRBJ2-7; D gene unclear. The CDR3 has 12 amino acids. Germline assignment: CDR1 SGHRS and CDR2 YFSETQ. Trimming took 0 bases from V and 12 from J, leaving 13 bases between them. The DNA for the CDR3 is TGCGCCAGCAGCTTGGTGTGGCAGTCTTTGTACGTC. Its protein product is CASSLVWQSLYV.

The chain couples TRBV11-2 to TRBJ2-3; D possibly corresponds to TRBD1 (7 bases). The germline V gene encodes CDR1 SGHAT and CDR2 FQNNGV. V lost 1 base to trimming and J lost 2 bases, with 13 bases between them. This CDR3 spans 16 amino acids. As DNA, the CDR3 is TGTGCCAGCAGCTTAGCAGGGGGGCAATTCACAGATACGCAGTATTTT. Translating gives CASSLAGGQFTDTQYF.

This clonotype was picked up a small number of times. J is TRBJ2-5 and V is TRBV25-1; D call uncertain. CDR3 length: 13 amino acids. Germline-derived CDR1 and CDR2 are MGHDK and SYGVNS. V dropped 6 bases and J dropped 3 bases, with 11 bases sitting between them. For the CDR3, the DNA is TGTGCCAGCAGGGAAAACGGTGAAGAGACCCAGTACTTC. The encoded protein is CASRENGEETQYF.

The rearrangement links TRBV3-1 to TRBJ2-1; the match to TRBD1 covers 8 bases. Losses at the gene ends were 6 bases for V and 7 bases for J; bases not matched to a gene: 5. The V gene's germline CDR1 is LGHDT and CDR2 YNNKEL (reference sequence). This CDR3 has 13 amino acids. In DNA, the CDR3 is TGTGCCAGCAGACGGACAGGGTATAATGAGCAGTTCTTC. Protein: CASRRTGYNEQFF.

The V call is TRBV6-7, the J call TRBJ2-3; TRBD1 aligns across 9 bases. TRBV6-7 is annotated as an ORF whose role is uncertain. The CDR3 contains 15 residues. The V and J ends lost 3 bases and 3 bases, in that order; junction bases with no gene match: 4. Written as DNA, the CDR3 is TGTGCCAGCAGTTATGGGACAGGGTTAACAGATACGCAGTATTTT. The encoded protein is CASSYGTGLTDTQYF.

This clonotype showed up just a few times. The chain joins TRBV30 to TRBJ1-2; D remains unclear. The CDR3 runs to 14 residues. V lost 3 bases, J lost 0 bases, and 11 bases lay in between. The germline gives CDR1 GTSNPN, CDR2 SVGIG (reference sequence). CDR3 amino acids: CAWSGPGPNYGYTF. As DNA, the CDR3 is TGTGCCTGGAGCGGGCCGGGTCCTAACTATGGCTACACCTTC.

The chain is built from TRBV29-1 and TRBJ2-2, with D perhaps TRBD1 (6 bases). The CDR3 runs to 13 residues. Germline V gives CDR1 SQVTM, CDR2 ANQGSEA. The ends were cut back, 6 bases at V and 6 bases at J, with 14 bases in the middle. For the CDR3, the DNA is TGCAGCGTAACAGGGTTACTAGCCGGGGAGCTGTTTTTT. Translating it yields CSVTGLLAGELFF.

V usage is TRBV30 and J usage is TRBJ1-1; tentatively, D is TRBD1 (5 bases). CDR1 GTSNPN and CDR2 SVGIG come from the germline V gene (reference sequence). The CDR3 sequence is 16 residues long. The V and J ends lost 3 bases and 2 bases respectively, with 19 bases between them. The CDR3 bases are TGTGCCTGGAGAACAGAACCGGGACGCCGTAACACTGAAGCTTTCTTT. Protein sequence: CAWRTEPGRRNTEAFF.

Only a few counts were recorded for this clonotype. The chain is built from TRBV18 and TRBJ2-7; 8 positions agree with TRBD1. Losses at the gene ends were 0 bases for V and 5 bases for J; bases not matched to a gene: 18. This CDR3 has 19 amino acids. The germline V gene has CDR1 KGHSH and CDR2 LQKENI. The CDR3: CASSPPSVFAGQATHEQYV. The CDR3 nucleotides read TGTGCCAGCTCACCACCGAGTGTCTTCGCGGGACAGGCCACCCACGAGCAGTACGTC.

V gene TRBV10-1 combines with J gene TRBJ2-1; tentatively, D is TRBD2 (6 bases). Germline V gene data show CDR1 as WNHNN and CDR2 as SYGVQD (reference sequence). V lost 2 bases to trimming and J lost 7 bases, with 21 bases between them. CDR3 length: 17 residues. This CDR3 reads CASSEGAFVGGGNEQFF. The CDR3 DNA is TGCGCCAGCAGTGAGGGGGCCTTTGTGGGAGGCGGGAATGAGCAGTTCTTC.

This clonotype was observed many times. The chain couples TRBV7-2 to TRBJ1-1; TRBD1 matches 9 bases. V lost 5 bases to trimming and J lost 2 bases; unmatched junction nucleotides: 9. The germline V gene encodes CDR1 SGHTA and CDR2 FQGNSA. This CDR3 comprises 16 residues. The CDR3 DNA is TGTGCCAGCAGCCTGACCGGGACAGGGCTTAACACTGAAGCTTTCTTT. This translates into CASSLTGTGLNTEAFF.

The chain joins TRBV7-2 to TRBJ1-4, with D perhaps TRBD1 (5 bases). The CDR3 length is 15 residues. CDR1 is SGHTA, CDR2 FQGNSA, per germline. V was clipped by 4 bases and J by 4 bases, with 13 bases between them. In DNA, the CDR3 is TGTGCCAGCAGCTCTATTGGGGGTTTTAATGAAAAACTGTTTTTT. Its protein is CASSSIGGFNEKLFF.

The chain recombines TRBV9 with TRBJ2-3; perhaps D is TRBD1 or TRBD2 (5 bases each). The V gene lost 4 bases and the J gene lost 4 bases, with 16 bases spanning the gap. Germline-derived CDR1 and CDR2 are SGDLS and YYNGEE. This CDR3 is built from 15 residues. The CDR3 coding sequence is TGTGCCAGCAGCCCTCCGAACCTGGGGGCAGATACGCAGTATTTT. Translation gives CASSPPNLGADTQYF.

This clonotype was observed a few times. V gene TRBV7-8 combines with J gene TRBJ2-3; 9 bases match TRBD1. J was trimmed by 4 bases and V by 1 base; bases with no gene match: 0. This CDR3 comprises 14 residues. Germline CDR1 and CDR2: SGHVS and FQNEAQ. The CDR3 DNA follows: TGTGCCAGCAGCTTAGGACAGGGGGCAGATACGCAGTATTTT. Its translation is CASSLGQGADTQYF.

V gene TRBV19 combines with J gene TRBJ2-1; D gene ambiguous. The germline V gene has CDR1 LNHDA and CDR2 SQIVND (reference sequence). The CDR3 spans 18 residues. Trimming took 5 bases from V and 7 from J, leaving 27 bases between them. The CDR3 region has the DNA TGTGCCAGTAGTGTCCTGCGTGCCGACACAAACCTTGGGAATGAGCAGTTCTTC. Protein: CASSVLRADTNLGNEQFF.

This sequence joins TRBV24-1 and TRBJ2-5; the match to TRBD1 covers 7 bases. The germline V gene has CDR1 KGHDR and CDR2 SFDVKD. This CDR3 has 16 residues. The trim removed 4 bases at V and 1 base at J, leaving 8 bases unmatched. The CDR3 region has the DNA TGTGCCACCAGTGACAGGACAGGAACCACCCAAGAGACCCAGTACTTC. Residues: CATSDRTGTTQETQYF.

The table lists this clonotype with a few counts. J is TRBJ1-6 and V is TRBV3-1; D is unresolved. The CDR3 contains 14 residues. V gave up 0 bases and J gave up 7 bases, with 7 bases separating them. In germline, CDR1 is LGHDT, CDR2 YNNKEL (reference sequence). The CDR3 DNA follows: TGTGCCAGCAGCCAAGAGGCCTTCAATTCACCCCTCCACTTT. It specifies CASSQEAFNSPLHF. Combining the CDR3 with reference TRBV3-1 and TRBJ1-6 gives the whole variable domain DTAVSQTPKYLVTQMGNDKSIKCEQNLGHDTMYWYKQDSKKFLKIMFSYNNKELIINETVPNRFSPKSPDKAHLNLHINSLELGDSAVYFCASSQEAFNSPLHFGNGTRLTVT.